This record looks at one TCR beta chain sequence and its context. Clones were read by immunoSEQ multiplex PCR, and TCRdb kept only the in-frame ones, dropping some. The data contain around 38,000 clones, about 88% of them singletons. Time point meaning: peripheral blood 6 weeks after treatment start. The data are from a study of PD-L1 blockade in urothelial cancer. V lost 1 base and J lost 5; bases outside the gene matches: 9. The germline V gene has CDR1 LNHDA and CDR2 SQIVND (reference sequence). The length of the CDR3 is 16 residues. This sequence was found in a man between 60 and 75 years old with urothelial cancer. The chain recombines TRBV19 with TRBJ2-3; 7 nucleotides align to TRBD1. This material consisted of PBMCs, taken around atezolizumab (anti-PD-L1) treatment. CDR3 in DNA: TGTGCCAGTAGTATAGTGCCCAGGGGGATGATAGATACGCAGTATTTT. Translating it yields CASSIVPRGMIDTQYF.